Below are 27 T cell receptor beta chains sequenced from a single sample in a study of T-cell reconstitution after alpha-beta-depleted transplantation in children. Unique molecular identifiers were used in preparing the TCRbeta library. TCRdb independently ran MiXCR on the PCR reads; one entry per CDR3 protein. The sample consists of 440,000 or so distinct CDR3 sequences, around two fifths of them appearing once. Sample: PBMCs, taken before TCRalphabeta/CD19-depleted stem cell transplant. These receptors were collected from a girl aged 2 to 10 with aplastic anemia, due to receive a stem cell transplant.

This clonotype turned up a few times. The chain uses TRBV12-3 or TRBV12-4 and TRBJ1-5; 7 bases are shared with TRBD1. Germline trimming cut 4 bases from V and 9 bases from J; bases unmatched to any gene: 15. The CDR3 runs 16 residues. CDR3 DNA: TGTGCCAGCAGTTCCCCGGGACAGACCGCGGCGGGGCCCCAGCATTTT. Translation: CASSSPGQTAAGPQHF.

As regards this clonotype: Without the conserved terminal phenylalanine or tryptophan, this CDR3 likely stems from a read error. The CDR3 here is CATSIRDFNDTQYL. DNA for the CDR3: TGTGCCACCAGCATAAGGGACTTTAACGATACGCAGTATCTT. This sequence joins TRBV15 and TRBJ2-3; tentatively, D is TRBD2 (6 bases). V lost 4 bases and J 6 bases, leaving 14 bases between the germline ends. This CDR3 comprises 14 residues. CDR1 and CDR2 from the germline V gene are LNHNV and YYDKDF (reference sequence).

Many counts were recorded for this clonotype. The chain employs TRBV25-1 and TRBJ1-1; D is uncertain. The CDR3 sequence is 16 residues long. V lost 3 bases, J lost 7 bases, and 21 bases lay in between. The germline V gene encodes CDR1 MGHDK and CDR2 SYGVNS. The CDR3 here is CASSDIPGFAMGEAFF. CDR3 coding DNA: TGTGCCAGCAGTGACATCCCGGGTTTTGCGATGGGTGAAGCTTTCTTT.

This clonotype was seen many times. Here the CDR3 reads CASSPKGRGRGNTEAFF. For the CDR3, the DNA is TGTGCCAGCAGCCCCAAAGGCAGGGGGAGAGGGAACACTGAAGCTTTCTTT. J is TRBJ1-1 and V is TRBV7-9; 7 nucleotides align to TRBD1. CDR3 length equals 17 residues. The germline CDR1 and CDR2 sequences are SEHNR and FQNEAQ (reference sequence). Losses at the gene ends were 5 bases for V and 1 base for J; bases not matched to a gene: 13.

The chain carries TRBV5-1 and TRBJ2-7, with no clear D. The CDR3 runs to 11 residues. The V end lost 4 bases, the J end lost 6 bases, and 8 bases lay between the germline ends. Per the germline V gene, CDR1 is SGHRS and CDR2 is YFSETQ. The CDR3 DNA sequence: TGCGCCAGCAGCGGACGACGCGAGCAGTACTTC. It translates to CASSGRREQYF. The entire variable domain, with the rest obtained from reference TRBV5-1 and TRBJ2-7, is as follows: KAGVTQTPRYLIKTRGQQVTLSCSPISGHRSVSWYQQTPGQGLQFLFEYFSETQRNKGNFPGRFSGRQFSNSRSEMNVSTLELGDSALYLCASSGRREQYFGPGTRLTVT.

This clonotype was detected a few times. The chain carries TRBV6-5 and TRBJ2-5; D possibly matches TRBD1 or TRBD2 (6 bases each). Trimming removed 2 bases from V and 5 bases from J, with 12 bases in between. Germline V gene data show CDR1 as MNHEY and CDR2 as SVGAGI. The CDR3 runs 14 residues. CDR3 bases: TGTGCCAGCAGTTACGCGGGAAGGGGGGAGACCCAGTACTTC. Translation gives CASSYAGRGETQYF.

On this clonotype: A much bigger clone sits one base away, suggesting this may be a read error. The gene calls are TRBV27 and TRBJ2-1; 7 bases are shared with TRBD2. In germline, CDR1 is MNHEY, CDR2 SMNVEV (reference sequence). This CDR3 has 14 amino acids. Trimming at V came to 2 bases and at J to 12 bases, leaving 10 bases not matched to a gene. Here the CDR3 DNA reads TGTGCCAGCAGTTTAAAAAGCGGGATAGATGGGCAGTTCTTC. It is translated as CASSLKSGIDGQFF.

This rearrangement joins TRBV30 to TRBJ1-1; D gene ambiguous. Germline V gene sequence: CDR1 GTSNPN, CDR2 SVGIG (reference sequence). CDR3 length equals 15 residues. The V gene lost 5 bases and the J gene lost 3 bases, with 19 bases spanning the gap. CDR3 DNA sequence: TGTGCCTGGCGCCGCACCGGACGAGGGTACACTGAAGCTTTCTTT. This codes for CAWRRTGRGYTEAFF.

Details on this clonotype: Sequence at one end of the junction differs from germline and may be a read error. The chain recombines TRBV4-1 with TRBJ2-1, with 7 bases that match TRBD2. The germline CDR1 and CDR2 sequences are MGHRA and YSYEKL. This CDR3 is built from 16 residues. The chain's CDR3 is CASNQEGPPGGNEQFF. CDR3 nucleotide sequence: TGCGCCAGCAACCAAGAAGGACCTCCGGGGGGCAATGAGCAGTTCTTC.

The chain uses TRBV4-1 and TRBJ1-3; TRBD1 aligns across 8 bases. Per the germline V gene, CDR1 is MGHRA and CDR2 is YSYEKL. With V trimmed by 0 bases and J by 8 bases, 6 bases remained unmatched. The CDR3 totals 15 residues. CDR3 loop: CASSQDRTGWDTIYF. In DNA, the CDR3 is TGCGCCAGCAGCCAAGATCGGACAGGGTGGGACACCATATATTTT.

The chain combines TRBV6-5 with TRBJ2-5; D possibly corresponds to TRBD2 (5 bases). Germline assignment: CDR1 MNHEY and CDR2 SVGAGI. The germline V and J ends were trimmed by 0 bases and 9 bases, with 11 bases remaining between them. This CDR3 is built from 13 residues. CDR3 in amino acids: CASSYSPPAAQYF. The CDR3 DNA follows: TGTGCCAGCAGTTACTCCCCCCCAGCGGCCCAGTACTTC.

The gene calls are TRBV20-1 and TRBJ2-7; 7 nucleotides match TRBD2. The junction had 13 bases not matched to a gene; V was cut back by 5 bases and J by 6 bases. The CDR3 has 14 amino acids. Germline CDR1 is DFQATT and CDR2 is SNEGSKA (reference sequence). DNA of the CDR3: TGCAGTGCTCAGACCCCGAGCGGGGAAGCCGAGCAGTACTTC. Protein sequence: CSAQTPSGEAEQYF.

This chain joins TRBV6-5 and TRBJ1-1; D ambiguous. Germline lookup yields CDR1 MNHEY and CDR2 SVGAGI. Trimming cost V 4 bases and J 4 bases, with 10 bases left between them. CDR3 length: 13 residues. CDR3 protein: CASSWDKGTEAFF. Written as DNA, the CDR3 is TGTGCCAGCAGTTGGGATAAGGGCACTGAAGCTTTCTTT.

This clonotype appeared many times. The rearrangement links TRBV28 to TRBJ2-1; D gene uncertain. Germline CDR1 reads MDHEN; CDR2 reads SYDVKM. The CDR3 spans 12 residues. Trimming pared 6 bases from V and 1 base from J, leaving 4 bases between. The CDR3 nucleotides are TGTGCCAGCAGCGTATCCTACAATGAGCAGTTCTTC. It is translated as CASSVSYNEQFF.

CDR3 region: CSASLSGSADTQYF. Here the CDR3 DNA reads TGCAGTGCTTCTCTTAGCGGGAGCGCAGATACGCAGTATTTT. This chain uses TRBV20-1 with TRBJ2-3; TRBD2 agrees at 9 bases. The ends lost 5 bases at V and 4 bases at J; junction bases unmatched: 7. CDR3 length: 14 residues. Germline-derived CDR1 and CDR2 are DFQATT and SNEGSKA (reference sequence).

The chain has TRBV27 and TRBJ2-3; TRBD2 is a possible D gene (6 bases). Germline loops: CDR1 MNHEY, CDR2 SMNVEV (reference sequence). The CDR3 totals 16 residues. Trimming pared 5 bases from V and 1 base from J, leaving 16 bases between. Written as DNA, the CDR3 is TGTGCCAGCAGTCCCCAGAGCGGGTACCGCACAGATACGCAGTATTTT. Translated, it gives CASSPQSGYRTDTQYF.

This chain uses TRBV29-1 with TRBJ2-7, with D tentatively TRBD1 (6 bases). CDR1 is SQVTM, CDR2 ANQGSEA, per germline. Trimming removed 7 bases from V and 6 bases from J, with 13 bases in between. The CDR3 extends over 11 amino acids. In nucleotides, the CDR3 is TGCAGCGCCCGGGACACCAGCGAGCAGTACTTC. Its protein product is CSARDTSEQYF.

This chain links TRBV29-1 with TRBJ2-4, with D perhaps TRBD2 (6 bases). Per the germline V gene, CDR1 is SQVTM and CDR2 is ANQGSEA. V lost 4 bases and J 5 bases, leaving 15 bases between the germline ends. This CDR3 is built from 14 residues. CDR3: CSVGMQGGQNIQYF. DNA for the CDR3: TGCAGCGTTGGGATGCAGGGAGGACAAAACATTCAGTACTTC.

As DNA, the CDR3 is TGTGCCAGCAGCCAAGCAGGGTTTCGACCTGAAGCTTTCTTT. Its protein is CASSQAGFRPEAFF. The V and J genes are TRBV14 and TRBJ1-1; TRBD1 is a possible D gene (5 bases). Per germline, CDR1 SGHDN and CDR2 FVKESK. V was pared by 1 base and J by 6 bases, with 12 bases between. The CDR3 runs to 14 residues.

The J gene is TRBJ2-5, the V gene TRBV4-1; TRBD1 matches 9 bases. The CDR3 runs to 16 residues. Looked up from germline, CDR1 is MGHRA and CDR2 is YSYEKL. Unmatched junction bases numbered 9, after V lost 2 bases and J lost 5 bases. CDR3 sequence reads: CASSQRRGQGRETQYF. The CDR3 DNA reads as TGCGCCAGCAGCCAAAGGAGGGGACAGGGACGCGAGACCCAGTACTTC.

This clonotype came up many times. J is TRBJ2-3 and V is TRBV12-3 or TRBV12-4; maybe TRBD2 (6 bases). The CDR3 has 12 residues. Trimming pared 6 bases from V and 4 bases from J, leaving 8 bases between. The CDR3, as DNA: TGTGCCAGCAGCCGACTAGCAGATACGCAGTATTTT. Protein product: CASSRLADTQYF.

The rearrangement uses TRBV5-1 and TRBJ2-7; 7 bases are a match to TRBD1. V shed 4 bases, J shed 6 bases, and the junction held 10 bases outside the gene matches. Per germline, CDR1 SGHRS and CDR2 YFSETQ. This CDR3 has 14 residues. The CDR3: CASSLGQETVEQYF. The CDR3 DNA follows: TGCGCCAGCAGCCTCGGACAGGAAACGGTCGAGCAGTACTTC.

This clonotype was counted only a few times. The CDR3 sequence is CASSLTGQLNTIYF. CDR3 DNA: TGTGCCAGCAGCTTGACGGGACAGCTAAACACCATATATTTT. The chain links TRBV7-9 to TRBJ1-3; 7 bases are a match to TRBD1. J was trimmed by 6 bases and V by 3 bases; bases with no gene match: 5. Germline CDR1 SEHNR, CDR2 FQNEAQ (reference sequence). The CDR3 is 14 residues long.

This chain joins TRBV30 and TRBJ2-3; 7 bases are a match to TRBD2. V lost 0 bases to trimming and J lost 6 bases; unmatched junction nucleotides: 3. The germline V gene encodes CDR1 GTSNPN and CDR2 SVGIG (reference sequence). The CDR3 runs to 13 residues. CDR3 sequence (DNA): TGTGCCTGGAGTGTACGGGGGGTGGATACGCAGTATTTT. This sequence encodes CAWSVRGVDTQYF.

This clonotype was detected ten times or more. The chain is built from TRBV28 and TRBJ2-6; D perhaps matches TRBD1 (5 bases). The germline V gene encodes CDR1 MDHEN and CDR2 SYDVKM. V lost 7 bases, J lost 0 bases, and 7 bases lay in between. The length of the CDR3 is 14 residues. The DNA for the CDR3 is TGTGCCAGCACCAGGGCCTCTGGGGCCAACGTCCTGACTTTC. Amino acids: CASTRASGANVLTF.

The rearrangement links TRBV28 to TRBJ1-1; 8 bases are a match to TRBD1. Looked up from germline, CDR1 is MDHEN and CDR2 is SYDVKM. The CDR3 runs 18 residues. Losses at the gene ends were 2 bases for V and 1 base for J; bases not matched to a gene: 12. The CDR3 protein is CASSLLGQGAMGNTEAFF. The CDR3 DNA sequence: TGTGCCAGCAGTTTACTGGGGCAGGGGGCGATGGGGAACACTGAAGCTTTCTTT.

The chain combines TRBV30 with TRBJ2-1; 8 bases fit TRBD2. Trimming at V came to 0 bases and at J to 14 bases, leaving 3 bases not matched to a gene. CDR1 and CDR2 (germline): GTSNPN, SVGIG (reference sequence). The CDR3 loop spans 11 amino acids. The CDR3 DNA sequence: TGTGCCTGGAGTGTAGGGACTAGAGAGTTCTTC. Protein product: CAWSVGTREFF.